This T cell receptor beta chain was sequenced during a study of blood T cell repertoires in COVID-19. For the study at large: Sites across the United States, Italy and Spain contributed samples from acute and convalescent COVID-19.

Seattle-derived patients entered the study during active infection and were followed longitudinally. The assay was immunoSEQ multiplex PCR, and TCRdb's table has in-frame clones only and misses some. The table has hundreds of thousands of clones, 80% to 90% seen once; the top ten hold 7.5%. The source of this sequence is a woman of 80 years or more with COVID-19, enrolled during active disease. Sequenced input: peripheral blood.

This CDR3 is CASSMGDIQYF. For the CDR3, the DNA is TGTGCCAGTAGTATGGGAGACATTCAGTACTTC. The chain links TRBV19 to TRBJ2-4; TRBD2 is a possible D gene (5 bases). The ends were cut back, 3 bases at V and 8 bases at J, with 5 bases in the middle. Germline V gives CDR1 LNHDA, CDR2 SQIVND (reference sequence). The CDR3 covers 11 residues.